This TCR beta chain was observed in a study of regulatory T cells in long-lasting Graves disease. As for the study in general: The antithyroid drugs taken by newly diagnosed Graves' patients had been used for under 3 months.

Both iRepertoire HTBI primers and Arm-PCR of CDR3 regions were used to build the TCR beta libraries. A single record per CDR3 protein comes from TCRdb applying MiXCR to the multiplex PCR reads. The repertoire includes hundreds of thousands of distinct CDR3 sequences, approximately 16% of them detected once, and around 10% sits in the top ten. Study outcomes and limitations: The study found lower TCR diversity in persistent Graves' patients than in newly diagnosed ones.

This clonotype was observed at least ten times. Its target is not known. Time point specified: newly diagnosed GD, antithyroid drugs for less than 3 months. Generation of the TCR library employed RNA extracted from PBMCs. The CDR3 totals 17 residues. V lost 4 bases, J lost 3 bases, and 8 bases stayed unmatched. CDR1 is SGHDT and CDR2 is YYEEEE in the germline V gene. These data were also reused for a study on T cells in Graves' hyperthyroidism and ophthalmopathy. That source notes: Hyperthyroidism patients were newly diagnosed, had disease duration under 2 months, and were aged 18 to 65 years. Clonotypes that were expanded in thyroid above 0.001 mostly appeared in blood too.

This chain joins TRBV5-6 and TRBJ1-6, with TRBD1 matching over 9 bases. This receptor was taken from a woman under 40 with Graves disease. Specimen: peripheral blood mononuclear cells (PBMCs), collected at new diagnosis, from a patient treated with antithyroid drugs. The CDR3: CASSQDRGGLYNSPLHF. In DNA, the CDR3 is TGTGCCAGCAGCCAGGACAGGGGCGGCCTCTATAATTCACCCCTCCACTTT.